One and the same sample provided the 26 T cell receptor beta chains below, sequenced in a study of PD-L1 blockade in urothelial cancer. Time point in this sample: pretreatment peripheral blood. TCRdb's copy holds only in-frame clones and misses some; the assay was immunoSEQ multiplex PCR. The sample shows approximately 67,000 clones, about 90% of them seen only once. Sequenced material: PBMCs, taken around atezolizumab (anti-PD-L1) treatment. The receptors were sampled from a man aged 55 to 70 with urothelial cancer.

This chain joins TRBV2 and TRBJ1-6; 8 bases align to TRBD1. The V segment lost 4 bases and the J segment 8 bases; nucleotides outside the gene matches: 4. The length of the CDR3 is 14 residues. Germline V gene data show CDR1 as SNHLY and CDR2 as FYNNEI. CDR3 DNA sequence: TGTGCCAGCAGTGCGGACAGGGATTATTCACCCCTCCACTTT. Its protein product is CASSADRDYSPLHF.

V gene TRBV29-1 combines with J gene TRBJ1-1; the D is unclear. Germline CDR1 reads SQVTM; CDR2 reads ANQGSEA. V lost 5 bases to trimming and J lost 6 bases, with 19 bases between them. The CDR3 has 14 residues. This CDR3 reads CSVLGRGPGSEAFF. As DNA, the CDR3 is TGCAGCGTTCTCGGCCGGGGTCCCGGTTCTGAAGCTTTCTTT. Using reference TRBV29-1 and TRBJ1-1 for the parts outside the CDR3, the full variable domain is SAVISQKPSRDICQRGTSLTIQCQVDSQVTMMFWYRQQPGQSLTLIATANQGSEATYESGFVIDKFPISRPNLTFSTLTVSNMSPEDSSIYLCSVLGRGPGSEAFFGQGTRLTVV.

The gene calls are TRBV28 and TRBJ2-2, with a weak D call TRBD1 (6 bases). There are 14 residues in the CDR3. From germline, CDR1 is MDHEN and CDR2 SYDVKM. V was shortened by 8 bases and J by 0 bases, with 10 bases between the two germline ends. This chain's CDR3 is CASRGQTNTGELFF. Written as DNA, the CDR3 is TGTGCCAGCCGAGGACAGACGAACACCGGGGAGCTGTTTTTT.

This chain joins TRBV7-2 and TRBJ1-2; TRBD1 matches 7 bases. CDR1 is SGHTA and CDR2 is FQGNSA in the germline V gene. This CDR3 spans 16 amino acids. Unmatched junction bases numbered 15, after V lost 2 bases and J lost 9 bases. CDR3 sequence (DNA): TGTGCCAGCAGCTTAACAGGCGAGACAGGGACTTATCGCTACACCTTC. Its translation: CASSLTGETGTYRYTF.

The gene calls are TRBV5-1 and TRBJ2-5, with 8 bases lining up with TRBD2. The CDR3 has 18 residues. V lost 0 bases and J lost 3; bases outside the gene matches: 13. Germline CDR1 is SGHRS and CDR2 is YFSETQ. The CDR3 nucleotides are TGCGCCAGCAGCTTGGTGGGCGGTTCCCTAGCGGGTGAAGAGACCCAGTACTTC. Residues: CASSLVGGSLAGEETQYF.

CDR3 in amino acids: CASSLVVADAGGYTF. The DNA of the CDR3 is TGTGCCAGCAGCTTAGTCGTGGCGGACGCGGGGGGCTACACCTTC. This sequence joins TRBV7-2 and TRBJ1-2; D gene ambiguous. Trimming cost V 1 base and J 8 bases, with 17 bases left between them. The CDR3 length is 15 residues. Germline loops: CDR1 SGHTA, CDR2 FQGNSA.

The chain recombines TRBV30 with TRBJ1-1; 7 bases line up with TRBD1. The CDR3 spans 14 residues. From germline, CDR1 is GTSNPN and CDR2 SVGIG (reference sequence). Trimming took 3 bases from V and 7 from J; bases not matched to a gene: 11. CDR3: CAWSLRGRGDEAFF. The CDR3 DNA sequence: TGTGCCTGGAGCTTAAGGGGGCGGGGGGATGAAGCTTTCTTT.

The V gene is TRBV9, the J gene TRBJ2-5, with 9 bases identical to TRBD1. V shed 2 bases and J 5 bases; nucleotides not matched to a gene: 7. Germline V gene data show CDR1 as SGDLS and CDR2 as YYNGEE. This CDR3 is built from 15 residues. The CDR3 sequence is CASSVGTGTPETQYF. Here the CDR3 DNA reads TGTGCCAGCAGCGTTGGGACAGGGACTCCGGAGACCCAGTACTTC.

The chain links TRBV11-2 to TRBJ2-5; TRBD1 is a possible D gene (6 bases). V gave up 5 bases and J gave up 2 bases, with 9 bases separating them. This CDR3 is 13 amino acids long. Looked up from germline, CDR1 is SGHAT and CDR2 is FQNNGV. The CDR3 spells CASSRTVQETQYF. CDR3 sequence (DNA): TGTGCCAGCAGCCGGACAGTACAAGAGACCCAGTACTTC.

The chain couples TRBV6-1 to TRBJ1-5; 8 bases match TRBD1. The CDR3 has 16 residues. The V gene's germline CDR1 is MNHNS and CDR2 SASEGT. Trimming cost V 2 bases and J 4 bases; bases outside gene matches: 7. The CDR3 loop is CASSENKDRVNQPQHF. The CDR3 region has the DNA TGTGCCAGCAGTGAAAATAAGGACAGGGTAAATCAGCCCCAGCATTTT.

The rearrangement links TRBV11-3 to TRBJ2-2; the match to TRBD1 covers 7 bases. The CDR3 loop spans 15 amino acids. The germline CDR1 and CDR2 sequences are SGHNT and YENEEA. The trim removed 7 bases at V and 2 bases at J, leaving 7 bases unmatched. The DNA of the CDR3 is TGTGCCAGCACCCGTAACAGGGGCAACACCGGGGAGCTGTTTTTT. Protein: CASTRNRGNTGELFF. The full variable domain, its missing parts supplied by reference TRBV11-3 and TRBJ2-2, is EAGVVQSPRYKIIEKKQPVAFWCNPISGHNTLYWYLQNLGQGPELLIRYENEEAVDDSQLPKDRFSAERLKGVDSTLKIQPAELGDSAVYLCASTRNRGNTGELFFGEGSRLTVL.

The rearrangement joins TRBV7-7 to TRBJ2-6; TRBD2 might be the D (6 bases). There are 16 residues in the CDR3. The germline CDR1 and CDR2 sequences are SSHAT and FNYEAQ (reference sequence). Trimming left V 9 bases short and J 0 bases short, with 15 bases between. The CDR3 DNA is TGTGCCAGAGTGGGACTGCCAACCTCTGGGGCCAACGTCCTGACTTTC. Amino acids: CARVGLPTSGANVLTF.

V usage is TRBV14 and J usage is TRBJ1-3; 7 bases fit TRBD1. CDR3 length equals 17 residues. CDR1 and CDR2 (germline): SGHDN, FVKESK. The trim removed 3 bases at V and 2 bases at J, leaving 10 bases unmatched. The CDR3 DNA sequence: TGTGCCAGCAGCCATAGATACTACAGGGGAACTGGAAACACCATATATTTT. This codes for CASSHRYYRGTGNTIYF.

V usage is TRBV6-5 and J usage is TRBJ1-1, with 7 bases aligning to TRBD1. Germline V gives CDR1 MNHEY, CDR2 SVGAGI. V trimming: 0 bases; J trimming: 0 bases; junction bases outside the gene matches: 1. This CDR3 contains 15 residues. CDR3 amino acids: CASSYSQGVNTEAFF. CDR3 nucleotide sequence: TGTGCCAGCAGTTACTCCCAGGGGGTGAACACTGAAGCTTTCTTT.

By sample share, this clone is large. The V call is TRBV19, the J call TRBJ1-2, with D possibly matching TRBD1 (5 bases). This CDR3 contains 16 residues. Germline values: CDR1 LNHDA, CDR2 SQIVND (reference sequence). V was clipped by 3 bases and J by 4 bases, with 18 bases between them. CDR3 nucleotides: TGTGCCAGTAGTATTGGTGGACCAGGGCGCCCCTATGGCTACACCTTC. It is translated as CASSIGGPGRPYGYTF. Full variable domain (missing parts from reference TRBV19 and TRBJ1-2): DGGITQSPKYLFRKEGQNVTLSCEQNLNHDAMYWYRQDPGQGLRLIYYSQIVNDFQKGDIAEGYSVSREKKESFPLTVTSAQKNPTAFYLCASSIGGPGRPYGYTFGSGTRLTVV.

This chain links TRBV6-1 with TRBJ1-5; D gene unclear. Trimming pared 4 bases from V and 3 bases from J, leaving 10 bases between. The germline gives CDR1 MNHNS, CDR2 SASEGT. The CDR3 length is 14 residues. CDR3 sequence: CASSGYSYNQPQHF. The DNA of the CDR3 is TGTGCCAGCAGTGGATACTCTTACAATCAGCCCCAGCATTTT.

The J gene is TRBJ2-7, the V gene TRBV11-2; D might be TRBD2 (6 bases). The CDR3 is 15 amino acids. Trimming removed 5 bases at V and 1 base at J, with 15 bases between. Germline lookup yields CDR1 SGHAT and CDR2 FQNNGV. CDR3 loop: CASSKPGLGSYEQYF. For the CDR3, the DNA is TGTGCCAGCAGCAAACCGGGACTCGGGTCCTACGAGCAGTACTTC.

The chain couples TRBV9 to TRBJ1-2; a possible D gene is TRBD1 (5 bases). Germline V CDR1 and CDR2: SGDLS, YYNGEE. V shed 4 bases and J shed 6 bases, with 19 bases lying between them. The CDR3 totals 15 residues. CDR3 sequence (DNA): TGTGCCAGCAGCTTAGGTTCGAGCCGGGGGGATGGCTACACCTTC. Amino acids: CASSLGSSRGDGYTF.

This clone showed up just a few times. The V call is TRBV19, the J call TRBJ2-7, with 9 bases matching TRBD2. The germline V gene encodes CDR1 LNHDA and CDR2 SQIVND (reference sequence). The CDR3 has 15 amino acids. V gave up 3 bases and J gave up 0 bases; unmatched junction bases: 3. The CDR3 loop reads CASSILAGYSYEQYF. The CDR3 DNA reads as TGTGCCAGTAGTATTCTAGCGGGGTACTCCTACGAGCAGTACTTC.

The chain has TRBV5-1 and TRBJ2-1, with D uncertain. The germline V gene encodes CDR1 SGHRS and CDR2 YFSETQ. Trimming removed 7 bases at V and 4 bases at J, with 6 bases between. There are 11 residues in the CDR3. CDR3 in DNA: TGCGCCAGCTCTTATTACAATGAGCAGTTCTTC. This codes for CASSYYNEQFF.

V gene TRBV18 combines with J gene TRBJ1-2, with TRBD1 identical over 8 bases. This CDR3 has 16 residues. The junction had 13 bases not matched to a gene; V was cut back by 6 bases and J by 4 bases. The germline V gene has CDR1 KGHSH and CDR2 LQKENI. Written as DNA, the CDR3 is TGTGCCAGCTCCCCCCAGGGAGGGCAGGGGGCCTATGGCTACACCTTC. This translates into CASSPQGGQGAYGYTF. The whole variable domain, remainder taken from reference TRBV18 and TRBJ1-2, is NAGVMQNPRHLVRRRGQEARLRCSPMKGHSHVYWYRQLPEEGLKFMVYLQKENIIDESGMPKERFSAEFPKEGPSILRIQQVVRGDSAAYFCASSPQGGQGAYGYTFGSGTRLTVV.

The gene calls are TRBV7-6 and TRBJ1-4, with TRBD1 matching 7 bases. The CDR3 loop spans 14 amino acids. Germline trimming cut 4 bases from V and 5 bases from J; bases unmatched to any gene: 4. Per germline, CDR1 SGHVS and CDR2 FNYEAQ. DNA for the CDR3: TGTGCCAGCAGCTCGGACAGGTGGAATGAAAAACTGTTTTTT. Translating gives CASSSDRWNEKLFF.

The V call is TRBV28, the J call TRBJ1-4, with D tentatively TRBD1 (5 bases). Germline V CDR1 and CDR2: MDHEN, SYDVKM. Trimming took 3 bases from V and 6 from J, leaving 17 bases between them. The CDR3 runs to 16 residues. The CDR3 DNA sequence: TGTGCCAGCAGTTTTTTCGGTCAGGGTGGTGATGAAAAACTGTTTTTT. It is translated as CASSFFGQGGDEKLFF.

The chain is built from TRBV11-3 and TRBJ2-1, with D possibly matching TRBD1 (7 bases). Trimming took 2 bases from V and 7 from J, leaving 15 bases between them. CDR1 is SGHNT, CDR2 YENEEA, per germline. The CDR3 length is 15 residues. The CDR3 loop reads CASSLLGPGGNEQFF. DNA for the CDR3: TGTGCCAGCAGCTTACTCGGCCCAGGGGGGAATGAGCAGTTCTTC.

This clone appeared once. The rearrangement uses TRBV4-1 and TRBJ1-2; the D gene is possibly TRBD1 (6 bases). This CDR3 has 15 residues. V was shortened by 4 bases and J by 4 bases, with 16 bases between the two germline ends. Germline V gene lookup returns CDR1 MGHRA and CDR2 YSYEKL. The CDR3 loop reads CASSPNRDASYGYTF. The CDR3, as DNA: TGCGCCAGCAGCCCTAACAGGGACGCAAGCTATGGCTACACCTTC.

The rearrangement links TRBV4-1 to TRBJ2-2, with a tentative D call TRBD1 (6 bases). Per germline, CDR1 MGHRA and CDR2 YSYEKL. The V end was cut by 2 bases, the J end by 6 bases, with 7 bases between. This CDR3 is built from 13 residues. The CDR3 DNA follows: TGCGCCAGCAGCCAACAGGGGCCCGGGGAGCTGTTTTTT. Protein product: CASSQQGPGELFF.